The 18 T cell receptor beta chains given below trace back to one sample, sequenced in a study of control samples from healthy donors and cancer patients. Produced via immunoSEQ multiplex PCR; TCRdb's table is partial and in-frame only. Of about 170,000 clones detected, roughly 89% appear once; the ten largest clones hold approximately 12%. The sequencing input was blood. The receptors stem from a man aged 25-45 years in good health.

The genes are TRBV11-1 and TRBJ2-2; D gene ambiguous. The CDR3 has 13 residues. Germline-derived CDR1 and CDR2 are SGHAT and FQDESV (reference sequence). The V and J ends lost 5 bases and 5 bases respectively, with 9 bases between them. Here the CDR3 reads CASSRDMTGELFF. The CDR3 DNA sequence: TGTGCCAGCAGCCGAGACATGACCGGGGAGCTGTTTTTT.

The chain couples TRBV7-9 to TRBJ2-1; 10 bases align to TRBD2. The CDR3 extends over 15 amino acids. The V and J ends lost 5 bases and 7 bases, in that order; junction bases with no gene match: 8. Germline CDR1 SEHNR, CDR2 FQNEAQ (reference sequence). CDR3 in DNA: TGTGCCAGCAGCGCGAGGACTAGCGGTTGGAATGAGCAGTTCTTC. It specifies CASSARTSGWNEQFF. Together with reference TRBV7-9 and TRBJ2-1, the CDR3 gives the full variable domain: DTGVSQNPRHKITKRGQNVTFRCDPISEHNRLYWYRQTLGQGPEFLTYFQNEAQLEKSRLLSDRFSAERPKGSFSTLEIQRTEQGDSAMYLCASSARTSGWNEQFFGPGTRLTVL.

The chain couples TRBV2 to TRBJ1-1; D remains unclear. The CDR3 is made up of 13 amino acids. The V end was cut by 7 bases, the J end by 0 bases, with 9 bases between. Germline V gene sequence: CDR1 SNHLY, CDR2 FYNNEI. The CDR3 loop reads CASTNWMNTEAFF. DNA of the CDR3: TGTGCCAGCACGAATTGGATGAACACTGAAGCTTTCTTT.

This sequence joins TRBV7-3 and TRBJ1-1; D unresolved. The CDR3 is 13 residues long. Trimming pared 3 bases from V and 0 bases from J, leaving 5 bases between. In germline, CDR1 is SGHTA, CDR2 FQGTGA. CDR3 residues: CASSFELNTEAFF. In DNA, the CDR3 is TGTGCCAGCAGCTTTGAGTTGAACACTGAAGCTTTCTTT.

This chain uses TRBV25-1 with TRBJ2-5; maybe TRBD2 (5 bases). Germline V CDR1 and CDR2: MGHDK, SYGVNS. The CDR3 contains 15 residues. V gave up 3 bases and J gave up 4 bases, with 15 bases separating them. This CDR3 is CASSDPTRTGETQYF. The CDR3 DNA sequence: TGTGCCAGCAGTGACCCGACCCGGACTGGAGAGACCCAGTACTTC. The whole variable domain, filled in from reference TRBV25-1 and TRBJ2-5, reads EADIYQTPRYLVIGTGKKITLECSQTMGHDKMYWYQQDPGMELHLIHYSYGVNSTEKGDLSSESTVSRIRTEHFPLTLESARPSHTSQYLCASSDPTRTGETQYFGPGTRLLVL.

The V gene is TRBV28, the J gene TRBJ1-3; D perhaps matches TRBD1 (5 bases). CDR1 is MDHEN and CDR2 is SYDVKM in the germline V gene. Trimming stripped 1 base from V and 4 bases from J, with 8 bases between. The CDR3 has 14 amino acids. CDR3 bases: TGTGCCAGCAGTTTATATCAGGGAGGAAACACCATATATTTT. Translating gives CASSLYQGGNTIYF.

The V gene is TRBV18, the J gene TRBJ1-4, with D hard to call. The V gene's germline CDR1 is KGHSH and CDR2 LQKENI. The CDR3 consists of 14 residues. The germline V and J ends were trimmed by 3 bases and 7 bases, with 12 bases remaining between them. CDR3 nucleotides: TGTGCCAGCTCACCGGAGGGTAGGAGTGAAAAACTGTTTTTT. This translates into CASSPEGRSEKLFF.

The rearrangement uses TRBV7-9 and TRBJ2-7; TRBD1 is a possible D gene (6 bases). Trimming took 11 bases from V and 7 from J, leaving 21 bases between them. CDR3 length equals 13 residues. Germline-derived CDR1 and CDR2 are SEHNR and FQNEAQ (reference sequence). DNA of the CDR3: TGTGCCTCCTCTCCCCGGGACAACGGAGAGCAGTACTTC. Encoded protein: CASSPRDNGEQYF.

This chain joins TRBV7-3 and TRBJ2-3, with 10 bases fitting TRBD2. After removal of 2 bases from V and 5 bases from J, the junction contained 1 base not matched to a gene. The CDR3 contains 14 residues. Germline V CDR1 and CDR2: SGHTA, FQGTGA. The chain's CDR3 is CASSLGTSVDTQYF. The CDR3 nucleotides read TGTGCCAGCAGCTTAGGGACTAGCGTAGATACGCAGTATTTT.

The rearrangement links TRBV2 to TRBJ2-7; D is possibly TRBD2 (6 bases). The germline V and J ends were trimmed by 6 bases and 2 bases, with 11 bases remaining between them. The CDR3 covers 13 residues. The germline CDR1 and CDR2 sequences are SNHLY and FYNNEI. The CDR3 spells CASSWDSTYEQYF. CDR3 in DNA: TGTGCCAGCAGCTGGGACTCTACCTACGAGCAGTACTTC.

The chain combines TRBV7-3 with TRBJ2-6; TRBD1 might be the D (5 bases). The V gene lost 5 bases and the J gene lost 2 bases, with 7 bases spanning the gap. Germline values: CDR1 SGHTA, CDR2 FQGTGA. CDR3 length: 14 amino acids. This chain's CDR3 is CASSPGTGANVLTF. CDR3 bases: TGTGCCAGCAGCCCAGGGACTGGGGCCAACGTCCTGACTTTC.

CDR3 sequence: CASSLGATEAFF. CDR3 coding DNA: TGTGCCAGCAGTTTGGGGGCCACTGAAGCTTTCTTT. The chain uses TRBV12-3 or TRBV12-4 and TRBJ1-1; D possibly corresponds to TRBD1 (6 bases). Trimming took off 3 bases at V and 4 bases at J, with 6 bases between the two ends. CDR3 size: 12 residues.

CDR3 sequence (DNA): TGTGCCAGCAGCCGAAATAGTGGGGACAGGGAGCAATATGGCTACACCTTC. It encodes CASSRNSGDREQYGYTF. The chain has TRBV3-1 (or the pseudogene TRBV3-2) and TRBJ1-2; the match to TRBD1 covers 9 bases. The CDR3 loop spans 17 amino acids. V dropped 4 bases and J dropped 5; count of bases not matched to a gene: 14. Germline loops: CDR1 LGHDT, CDR2 YNNKEL (reference sequence).

CDR3 DNA: TGTGCCACCAGTGCCCCAACAGGGCGCGGGGCCTATGGCTACACCTTC. This codes for CATSAPTGRGAYGYTF. The rearrangement uses TRBV24-1 and TRBJ1-2; D might be TRBD1 (6 bases). V was cut by 5 bases and J by 4 bases, with 19 bases left in between. The CDR3 extends over 16 amino acids. The germline CDR1 and CDR2 sequences are KGHDR and SFDVKD.

The V and J genes are TRBV10-3 and TRBJ2-5, with D perhaps TRBD1 or TRBD2 (5 bases each). The V and J ends lost 4 bases and 4 bases respectively, with 10 bases between them. This CDR3 is 13 amino acids long. Germline V lookup: CDR1 ENHRY, CDR2 SYGVKD. CDR3 residues: CAISAGSAETQYF. The CDR3 bases are TGTGCCATCAGTGCAGGGAGTGCAGAGACCCAGTACTTC.

This chain joins TRBV15 and TRBJ2-7, with D maybe TRBD1 (6 bases). The length of the CDR3 is 15 residues. Trimming shortened V by 4 bases and J by 1 base, and 14 bases separated the two germline ends. Per germline, CDR1 LNHNV and CDR2 YYDKDF (reference sequence). The CDR3: CATSNRDTISYEQYF. DNA of the CDR3: TGTGCCACCAGCAACCGGGACACCATTTCCTACGAGCAGTACTTC.

This rearrangement joins TRBV19 to TRBJ2-2; TRBD2 is a possible D gene (6 bases). CDR1 and CDR2 (germline): LNHDA, SQIVND (reference sequence). This CDR3 is built from 14 residues. CDR3 DNA: TGTGCGGTAGGCGGGGTGGCCTTCGCCGGGGAGCTGTTTTTT. This translates into CAVGGVAFAGELFF.

This chain uses TRBV5-4 with TRBJ1-2; D not certain. The CDR3 totals 13 residues. Germline CDR1 is SGHNT and CDR2 is YYREEE (reference sequence). Trimming left V 3 bases short and J 7 bases short, with 13 bases between. The CDR3 region has the DNA TGTGCCAGCAGCTCCCCGGCAAAGAGTGGCTACACCTTC. Amino acid sequence: CASSSPAKSGYTF.